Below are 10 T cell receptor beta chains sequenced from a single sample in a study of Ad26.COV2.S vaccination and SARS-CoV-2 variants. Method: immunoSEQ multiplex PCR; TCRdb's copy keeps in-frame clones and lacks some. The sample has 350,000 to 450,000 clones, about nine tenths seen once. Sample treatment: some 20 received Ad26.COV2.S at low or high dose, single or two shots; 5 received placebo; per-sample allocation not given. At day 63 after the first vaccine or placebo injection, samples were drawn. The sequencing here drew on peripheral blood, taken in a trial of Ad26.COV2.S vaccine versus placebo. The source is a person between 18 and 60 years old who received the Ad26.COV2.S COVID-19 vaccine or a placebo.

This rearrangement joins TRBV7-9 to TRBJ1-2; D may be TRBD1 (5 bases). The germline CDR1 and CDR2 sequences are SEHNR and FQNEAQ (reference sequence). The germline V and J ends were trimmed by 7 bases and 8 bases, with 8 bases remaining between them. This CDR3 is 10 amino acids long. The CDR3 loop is CASTKGGYTF. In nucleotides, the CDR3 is TGTGCCAGCACAAAGGGGGGCTACACCTTC.

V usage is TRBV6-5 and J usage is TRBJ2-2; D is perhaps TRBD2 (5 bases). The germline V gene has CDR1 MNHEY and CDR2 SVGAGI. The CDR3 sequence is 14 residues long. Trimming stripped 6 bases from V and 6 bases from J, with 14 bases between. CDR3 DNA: TGTGCCAGCAGGCCTCATGGAGCGGCCGGGGAGCTGTTTTTT. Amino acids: CASRPHGAAGELFF.

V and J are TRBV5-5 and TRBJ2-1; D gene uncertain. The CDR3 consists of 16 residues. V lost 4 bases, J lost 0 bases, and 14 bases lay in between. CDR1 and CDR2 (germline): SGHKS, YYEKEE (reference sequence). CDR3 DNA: TGTGCCAGCAGCCCCCTTTCGGAGAGCTCCTACAATGAGCAGTTCTTC. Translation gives CASSPLSESSYNEQFF.

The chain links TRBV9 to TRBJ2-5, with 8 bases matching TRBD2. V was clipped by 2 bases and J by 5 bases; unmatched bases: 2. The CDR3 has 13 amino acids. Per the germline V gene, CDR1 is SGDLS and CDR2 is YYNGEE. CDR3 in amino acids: CASSVRGGETQYF. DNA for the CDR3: TGTGCCAGCAGCGTCCGCGGGGGGGAGACCCAGTACTTC. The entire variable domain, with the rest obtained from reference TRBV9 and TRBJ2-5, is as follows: DSGVTQTPKHLITATGQRVTLRCSPRSGDLSVYWYQQSLDQGLQFLIQYYNGEERAKGNILERFSAQQFPDLHSELNLSSLELGDSALYFCASSVRGGETQYFGPGTRLLVL.

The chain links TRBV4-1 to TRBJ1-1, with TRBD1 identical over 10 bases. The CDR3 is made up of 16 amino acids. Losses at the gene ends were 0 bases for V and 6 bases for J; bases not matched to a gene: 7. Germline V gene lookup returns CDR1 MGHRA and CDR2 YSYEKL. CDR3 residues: CASSQDGDRGRPEAFF. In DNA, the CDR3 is TGCGCCAGCAGCCAAGATGGGGACAGGGGAAGGCCTGAAGCTTTCTTT.

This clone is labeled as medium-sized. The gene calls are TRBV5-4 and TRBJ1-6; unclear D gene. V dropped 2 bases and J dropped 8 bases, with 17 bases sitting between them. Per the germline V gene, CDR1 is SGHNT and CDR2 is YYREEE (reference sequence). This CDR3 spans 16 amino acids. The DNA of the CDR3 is TGTGCCAGCAGCTTTAGAAGTGAGGCCCTTTATTCACCCCTCCACTTT. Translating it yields CASSFRSEALYSPLHF.

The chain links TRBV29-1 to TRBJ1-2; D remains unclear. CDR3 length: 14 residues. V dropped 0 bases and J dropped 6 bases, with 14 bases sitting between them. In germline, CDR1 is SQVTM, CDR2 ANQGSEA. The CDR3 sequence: CSVEDRTPDHGYTF. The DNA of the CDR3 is TGCAGCGTTGAAGATCGCACGCCTGATCATGGCTACACCTTC. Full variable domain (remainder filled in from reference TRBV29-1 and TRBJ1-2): SAVISQKPSRDICQRGTSLTIQCQVDSQVTMMFWYRQQPGQSLTLIATANQGSEATYESGFVIDKFPISRPNLTFSTLTVSNMSPEDSSIYLCSVEDRTPDHGYTFGSGTRLTVV.

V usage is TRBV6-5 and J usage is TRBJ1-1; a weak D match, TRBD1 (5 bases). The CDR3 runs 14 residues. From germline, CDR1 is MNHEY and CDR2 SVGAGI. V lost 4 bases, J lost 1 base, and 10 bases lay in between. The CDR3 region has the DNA TGTGCCAGCAGTTTACAGGCTCCGAACACTGAAGCTTTCTTT. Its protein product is CASSLQAPNTEAFF.

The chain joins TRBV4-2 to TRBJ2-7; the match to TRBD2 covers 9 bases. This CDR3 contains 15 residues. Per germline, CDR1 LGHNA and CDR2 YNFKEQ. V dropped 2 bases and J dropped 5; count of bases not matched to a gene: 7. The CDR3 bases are TGTGCCAGCAGCCAACAAATAGCGGGGGTAAACGAGCAGTACTTC. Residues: CASSQQIAGVNEQYF.

CDR3 DNA sequence: TGTGCCAGCAGCATACAGGGGGCGCTCAATAATTCACCCCTCCACTTT. Its translation: CASSIQGALNNSPLHF. This chain connects TRBV9 to TRBJ1-6, with TRBD1 matching 9 bases. Germline trimming cut 4 bases from V and 5 bases from J; bases unmatched to any gene: 7. CDR3 length: 16 amino acids. Germline V lookup: CDR1 SGDLS, CDR2 YYNGEE.